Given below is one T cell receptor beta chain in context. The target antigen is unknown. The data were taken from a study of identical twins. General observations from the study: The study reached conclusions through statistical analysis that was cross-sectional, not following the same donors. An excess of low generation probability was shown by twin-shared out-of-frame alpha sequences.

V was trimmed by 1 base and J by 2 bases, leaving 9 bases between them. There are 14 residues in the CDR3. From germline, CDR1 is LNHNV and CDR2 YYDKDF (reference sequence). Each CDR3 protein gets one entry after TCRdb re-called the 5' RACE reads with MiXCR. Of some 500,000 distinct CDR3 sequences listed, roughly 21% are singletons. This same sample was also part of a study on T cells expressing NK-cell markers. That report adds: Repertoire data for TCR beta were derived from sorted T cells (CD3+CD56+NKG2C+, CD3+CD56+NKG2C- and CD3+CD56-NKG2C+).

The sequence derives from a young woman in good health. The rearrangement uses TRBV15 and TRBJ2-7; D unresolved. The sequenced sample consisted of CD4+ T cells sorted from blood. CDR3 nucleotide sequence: TGTGCCACCAGCAGAGGTGGTGCCACCTACGAGCAGTACTTC. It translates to CATSRGGATYEQYF.